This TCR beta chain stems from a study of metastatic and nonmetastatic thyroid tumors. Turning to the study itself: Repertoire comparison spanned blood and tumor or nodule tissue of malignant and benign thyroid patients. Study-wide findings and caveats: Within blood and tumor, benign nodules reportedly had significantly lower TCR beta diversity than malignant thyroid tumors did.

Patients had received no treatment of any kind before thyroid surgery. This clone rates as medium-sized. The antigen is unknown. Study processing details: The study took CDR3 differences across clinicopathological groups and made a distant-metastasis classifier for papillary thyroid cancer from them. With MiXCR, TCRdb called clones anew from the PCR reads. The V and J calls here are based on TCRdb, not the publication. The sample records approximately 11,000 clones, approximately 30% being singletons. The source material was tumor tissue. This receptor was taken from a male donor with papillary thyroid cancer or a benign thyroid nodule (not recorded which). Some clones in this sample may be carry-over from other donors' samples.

The CDR3 protein is CASSKPQGENTEAFF. CDR3 in DNA: TGTGCCAGCAGCAAACCTCAGGGGGAGAACACTGAAGCTTTCTTT. The chain has TRBV6-1 and TRBJ1-1; 7 nucleotides line up with TRBD1. Germline V gives CDR1 MNHNS, CDR2 SASEGT. J lost 1 base, V lost 6 bases, and 8 bases had no gene match. The CDR3 totals 15 residues.